This T cell receptor (beta chain) is drawn from a study of early T cells in non-severe SARS-CoV-2 infection. In this sample, this clonotype turned up a few times. TCRdb called the 5' RACE reads again in MiXCR, with one record for every CDR3 protein. The sample lists about 61,000 distinct CDR3 sequences; 10% to 12% were seen once. The material sequenced was whole blood. The TCR sequence derives from an adult who was a healthcare worker with PCR-confirmed SARS-CoV-2 infection or an uninfected control (not recorded which).

The DNA of the CDR3 is TGTGCCAGTAGTGGGCGGGGGCCCGGTCTTAATGAGCAGTTCTTC. Its protein product is CASSGRGPGLNEQFF. V is TRBV19 and J is TRBJ2-1; perhaps TRBD2 as D (7 bases). V was clipped by 5 bases and J by 7 bases, with 18 bases between them. The CDR3 spans 15 residues. Germline CDR1 is LNHDA and CDR2 is SQIVND (reference sequence).